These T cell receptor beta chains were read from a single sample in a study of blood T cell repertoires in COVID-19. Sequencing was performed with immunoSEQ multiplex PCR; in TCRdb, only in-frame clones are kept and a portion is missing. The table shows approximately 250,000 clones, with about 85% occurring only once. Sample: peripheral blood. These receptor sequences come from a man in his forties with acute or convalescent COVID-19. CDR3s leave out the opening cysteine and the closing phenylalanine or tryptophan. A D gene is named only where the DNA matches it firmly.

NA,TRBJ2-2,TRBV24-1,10,ATSDGTGELF
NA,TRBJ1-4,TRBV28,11,ATDRATNEKLF
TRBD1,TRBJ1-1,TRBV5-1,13,ASSPTGTANTEAF
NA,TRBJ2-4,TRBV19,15,ASSIVRPGIAKNIQY
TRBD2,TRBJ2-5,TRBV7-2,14,ASKASGGAVLETQY
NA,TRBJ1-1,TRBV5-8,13,ASSLAPRGGYEAF
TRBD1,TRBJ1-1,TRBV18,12,ASSTGQEKTEAF
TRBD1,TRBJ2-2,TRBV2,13,ASRAGTANTGELF
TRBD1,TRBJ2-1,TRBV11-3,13,ASSTGGAAYNEQF
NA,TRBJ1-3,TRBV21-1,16,ASSKKDRGLVPGNTIY
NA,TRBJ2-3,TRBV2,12,ASRKTVRPDTQY
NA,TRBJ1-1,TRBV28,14,ASRDNAGGRDTEAF
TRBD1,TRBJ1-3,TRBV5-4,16,ASSAGTDRASSGNTIY
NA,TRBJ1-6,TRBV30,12,AWRRLVYNSPLH
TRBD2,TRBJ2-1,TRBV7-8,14,ASSVWLGLASNEQF
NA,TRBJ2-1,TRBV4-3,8,ASSQSKQF
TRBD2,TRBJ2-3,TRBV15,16,ATSRALAGGSSTDTQY
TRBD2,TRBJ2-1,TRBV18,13,ASSPTIAGYNEQF
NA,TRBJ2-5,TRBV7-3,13,ASSYGRTSLETQY
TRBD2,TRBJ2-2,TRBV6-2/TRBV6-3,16,ASSSLAGGPYRTGELF
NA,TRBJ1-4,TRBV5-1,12,ATRVVGTNEKLF
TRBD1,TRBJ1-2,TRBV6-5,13,ASSYQRQGADGYT